These T cell receptor beta chains were read from a single sample in a study of cytomegalovirus exposure and HLA in healthy donors. Sequenced by immunoSEQ multiplex PCR; TCRdb stores in-frame clones only, minus some. The sample's table shows 200,000 to 250,000 clones. The material sequenced was PBMCs. These receptors were collected from a woman aged 25 to 45 in good health and CMV-seropositive. Both conserved end residues are part of each CDR3. The D gene is left open where the match is weak.

V	D	J	DNA	CDR3
TRBV9	.	TRBJ1-1	TGTGCCAGCAGCGTAGAGGGAGGGAGCACTGAAGCTTTCTTT	CASSVEGGSTEAFF
TRBV6-5	.	TRBJ2-7	TGTGCCAGCAGTTACTTGCGGAGCTCCTACGAGCAGTACTTC	CASSYLRSSYEQYF
TRBV10-3	.	TRBJ2-3	TGTGCCATCAGTGTGAGGATTTACACAGATACGCAGTATTTT	CAISVRIYTDTQYF
TRBV10-3	TRBD1	TRBJ2-7	TGTGCCATCAGTGGCTTAGACAGGGCCCACGAGCAGTACTTC	CAISGLDRAHEQYF
TRBV9	.	TRBJ2-3	TGTGCCAGCAGCAAACTACCTGGTCGTACGCAGTATTTT	CASSKLPGRTQYF
TRBV14	TRBD2	TRBJ2-1	TGTGCCAGCAGCCAACTTTCTAGCGGCGGTGAGCAGTTCTTC	CASSQLSSGGEQFF
TRBV2	.	TRBJ2-7	TGTGCCAGCAGTCCCCCCTACCGGTACGAGCAGTACTTC	CASSPPYRYEQYF
TRBV10-3	.	TRBJ1-2	TGTGCCATCAGGAGGGACTATGGCTACACCTTC	CAIRRDYGYTF
TRBV18	.	TRBJ1-2	TGTGCCAGCTCACCACTCCAGCTAGCTAACTATGGCTACACCTTC	CASSPLQLANYGYTF
TRBV5-1	.	TRBJ1-2	TGCGCCAGCAGCTTGGCCGGGGGGGCGTCCTATGGCTACACCTTC	CASSLAGGASYGYTF
TRBV19	.	TRBJ1-2	TGTGCCAGTACGGTGACCGGTGGCGGAGTCTATGGCTACACCTTC	CASTVTGGGVYGYTF
TRBV6-6	TRBD1	TRBJ1-2	TGTGCCAGCAGTTACGTCCAGGGGGCCTATGGCTACACCTTC	CASSYVQGAYGYTF
TRBV27	TRBD1	TRBJ1-5	TGTGCCAGCAGTCCTCGGGACAGAGCTAATCAGCCCCAGCATTTT	CASSPRDRANQPQHF
TRBV5-8	TRBD1	TRBJ1-4	TGTGCCAGCAGCTTGGCGGACAGGGGGCATGAAAAACTGTTTTTT	CASSLADRGHEKLFF
TRBV4-1	.	TRBJ1-2	TGCGCCAGCAGCCAAGATAGCCGAGGACTTAACTATGGCTACACCTTC	CASSQDSRGLNYGYTF
TRBV18	TRBD1	TRBJ2-5	TGTGCCAGCTCACTTAACAAACCCCGGACAGGGGGAGGAGAGACCCAGTACTTC	CASSLNKPRTGGGETQYF
TRBV7-9	.	TRBJ2-7	TGTGCCAGCAGCTTAGTATCCAGTCCCTACGAGCAGTACTTC	CASSLVSSPYEQYF
TRBV28	TRBD1	TRBJ1-1	TGTGCCAGCAGTGGGGAACGGGACAGGGACACTGAAGCTTTCTTT	CASSGERDRDTEAFF
TRBV2	.	TRBJ2-3	TGTGCCAGCAGTGAAACGGCAGATACGCAGTATTTT	CASSETADTQYF
TRBV9	.	TRBJ1-2	TGTGCCAGCAGCGTATTGGGGGCCAACTATGGCTACACCTTC	CASSVLGANYGYTF
TRBV6-5	.	TRBJ2-2	TGTGCCAGCAGTCCATCCCGGGACTCCACCGGGGAGCTGTTTTTT	CASSPSRDSTGELFF
TRBV4-3	.	TRBJ2-7	TGCGCCAGCAGTCCTTTTCAGGGCAAGTCCTACGAGCAGTACTTC	CASSPFQGKSYEQYF